The 26 T cell receptor beta chains in this list originate from one sample, sequenced in a study of T cell responses to AZD1222 COVID-19 vaccine (dated by TCRdb to the early 2020s). The sample's time point label, decoded: baseline before first vaccination. Libraries came from the immunoSEQ multiplex PCR assay. In TCRdb, the immuneACCESS table is reduced to in-frame sequences with V and J assigned. These tables do not hold every clone; where another copy was compared, an unresolved V gene accounts for under half, and the others remain unexplained. This sample gives around 130,000 clones in total; just over 85% of them show up just once. The biggest ten clones account for approximately 3.4% of the sample. The sample here was peripheral blood, taken on day 0 of AZD1222 vaccination. The origin of the receptors is an adult in good health.

The V gene is TRBV5-1, the J gene TRBJ2-5, with 7 bases fitting TRBD2. The germline gives CDR1 SGHRS, CDR2 YFSETQ. V lost 2 bases to trimming and J lost 4 bases; unmatched junction nucleotides: 17. This CDR3 has 18 residues. In nucleotides, the CDR3 is TGCGCCAGCAGCTTTGGGACTACCCCTTATTCGGTTCGAGAGACCCAGTACTTC. The encoded protein is CASSFGTTPYSVRETQYF.

The chain links TRBV19 to TRBJ1-2, with D unclear. CDR3 size: 14 residues. Germline V CDR1 and CDR2: LNHDA, SQIVND (reference sequence). V lost 3 bases and J lost 0, with 8 bases in between. The CDR3 reads CASSISKANYGYTF. CDR3 in DNA: TGTGCCAGTAGTATCAGCAAAGCTAACTATGGCTACACCTTC.

The V call is TRBV6-5, the J call TRBJ1-5; TRBD1 matches 9 bases. The CDR3 totals 13 residues. Trimming cost V 8 bases and J 3 bases; bases outside gene matches: 2. Germline V CDR1 and CDR2: MNHEY, SVGAGI. The CDR3 region is CASRTGANQPQHF. CDR3 DNA: TGTGCCAGCCGGACAGGGGCCAATCAGCCCCAGCATTTT.

This chain connects TRBV7-2 to TRBJ1-5; maybe TRBD1 (5 bases). CDR1 is SGHTA and CDR2 is FQGNSA in the germline V gene. This CDR3 is 15 amino acids long. Trimming cost V 3 bases and J 1 base, with 10 bases left between them. CDR3 sequence reads: CASSLWGESNQPQHF. For the CDR3, the DNA is TGTGCCAGCAGCTTGTGGGGGGAAAGCAATCAGCCCCAGCATTTT.

The gene calls are TRBV5-4 and TRBJ2-5; 11 bases match TRBD1. Unmatched junction bases numbered 3, after V lost 3 bases and J lost 2 bases. The CDR3 runs 15 residues. CDR1 is SGHNT and CDR2 is YYREEE in the germline V gene (reference sequence). In DNA form, the CDR3 reads TGTGCCAGCAGCTGGACAGGGGGCGGGCAAGAGACCCAGTACTTC. Amino acids: CASSWTGGGQETQYF.

V is TRBV19 and J is TRBJ1-2; D unclear. This CDR3 comprises 15 residues. Trimming removed 7 bases at V and 6 bases at J, with 21 bases between. In germline, CDR1 is LNHDA, CDR2 SQIVND (reference sequence). This chain's CDR3 is CASIPGGINWNGYTF. The CDR3 DNA sequence: TGTGCCAGTATCCCAGGCGGGATTAATTGGAATGGCTACACCTTC.

This chain links TRBV28 with TRBJ1-5, with 11 bases fitting TRBD1. Germline CDR1 is MDHEN and CDR2 is SYDVKM. There are 15 residues in the CDR3. J lost 7 bases, V lost 6 bases, and 8 bases had no gene match. The CDR3 bases are TGTGCCAGCAGGGCCGGGACAGGGGGATGGCAGCCCCAGCATTTT. Amino acid sequence: CASRAGTGGWQPQHF. The full variable domain, completed using reference TRBV28 and TRBJ1-5, is DVKVTQSSRYLVKRTGEKVFLECVQDMDHENMFWYRQDPGLGLRLIYFSYDVKMKEKGDIPEGYSVSREKKERFSLILESASTNQTSMYLCASRAGTGGWQPQHFGDGTRLSIL.

The chain is built from TRBV30 and TRBJ1-1; 7 bases line up with TRBD1. Losses at the gene ends were 3 bases for V and 4 bases for J; bases not matched to a gene: 5. Germline V gene lookup returns CDR1 GTSNPN and CDR2 SVGIG (reference sequence). The CDR3 extends over 13 amino acids. The CDR3 coding sequence is TGTGCCTGGAGACCCCCAGGGGGCACTGAAGCTTTCTTT. Translated: CAWRPPGGTEAFF.

The CDR3 spells CSVEDALSEDTEAFF. The CDR3 DNA sequence: TGCAGCGTTGAGGACGCCCTGTCGGAGGACACTGAAGCTTTCTTT. V gene TRBV29-1 combines with J gene TRBJ1-1; no firm D call. This CDR3 has 15 residues. Germline V CDR1 and CDR2: SQVTM, ANQGSEA. V shed 3 bases and J shed 3 bases, with 17 bases lying between them.

The genes are TRBV5-4 and TRBJ2-3; D is uncertain. CDR3 size: 13 residues. Per the germline V gene, CDR1 is SGHNT and CDR2 is YYREEE (reference sequence). The germline V and J ends were trimmed by 4 bases and 6 bases, with 12 bases remaining between them. CDR3 sequence: CASSTGSGDTQYF. CDR3 nucleotide sequence: TGTGCCAGCAGCACCGGATCCGGCGATACGCAGTATTTT.

The V call is TRBV6-4, the J call TRBJ1-2; 8 bases are shared with TRBD1. The CDR3 totals 13 residues. The junction had 2 bases not matched to a gene; V was cut back by 6 bases and J by 2 bases. CDR1 and CDR2 from the germline V gene are MRHNA and SNTAGT. The DNA of the CDR3 is TGTGCCAGCAGAGGACAGGGCAACTATGGCTACACCTTC. Its protein product is CASRGQGNYGYTF.

This rearrangement joins TRBV9 to TRBJ2-5, with D possibly matching TRBD2 (7 bases). Germline V CDR1 and CDR2: SGDLS, YYNGEE. The length of the CDR3 is 15 residues. Between the trimmed V and J ends, which lost 0 bases and 5 bases, there was a span of 14 bases. CDR3 DNA: TGTGCCAGCAGCGTAGCGGGGGGCGCGGGGGAGACCCAGTACTTC. Protein: CASSVAGGAGETQYF.

This sequence joins TRBV7-3 and TRBJ2-3; D possibly corresponds to TRBD2 (5 bases). This CDR3 has 16 residues. Looked up from germline, CDR1 is SGHTA and CDR2 is FQGTGA. V was trimmed by 5 bases and J by 0 bases, leaving 15 bases between them. CDR3 protein: CASSPGVNPSTDTQYF. CDR3 DNA sequence: TGTGCCAGCAGCCCCGGGGTGAACCCTAGCACAGATACGCAGTATTTT.

V is TRBV19 and J is TRBJ2-1, with D uncertain. Looked up from germline, CDR1 is LNHDA and CDR2 is SQIVND (reference sequence). Trimming cost V 6 bases and J 6 bases, with 12 bases left between them. The CDR3 length is 13 residues. The DNA of the CDR3 is TGTGCCAGTAGCCTAACTTGGGCCAATGAGCAGTTCTTC. Translated, it gives CASSLTWANEQFF.

J is TRBJ1-2 and V is TRBV29-1; TRBD1 might be the D (5 bases). The ends were cut back, 5 bases at V and 4 bases at J, with 11 bases in the middle. The CDR3 consists of 12 residues. Germline V gene lookup returns CDR1 SQVTM and CDR2 ANQGSEA. Here the CDR3 reads CSVSQGVYGYTF. As DNA, the CDR3 is TGCAGCGTTTCTCAGGGTGTCTATGGCTACACCTTC. The variable domain in full, completed from reference TRBV29-1 and TRBJ1-2, reads SAVISQKPSRDICQRGTSLTIQCQVDSQVTMMFWYRQQPGQSLTLIATANQGSEATYESGFVIDKFPISRPNLTFSTLTVSNMSPEDSSIYLCSVSQGVYGYTFGSGTRLTVV.

The chain carries TRBV7-9 and TRBJ1-3; a possible D gene is TRBD1 (6 bases). With 4 bases removed from V and 0 bases from J, the gap between germline ends came to 19 bases. The CDR3 covers 18 residues. Germline loops: CDR1 SEHNR, CDR2 FQNEAQ (reference sequence). The CDR3 spells CASSSSVVQGLSGNTIYF. The DNA for the CDR3 is TGTGCCAGCAGCTCGTCTGTCGTCCAGGGGCTCTCTGGAAACACCATATATTTT.

J is TRBJ2-7 and V is TRBV24-1, with D uncertain. The germline V gene has CDR1 KGHDR and CDR2 SFDVKD. Trimming left V 3 bases short and J 6 bases short, with 5 bases between. The CDR3 has 11 residues. The CDR3, as DNA: TGTGCCACCAGTGATGGGCCCGAGCAGTACTTC. This sequence encodes CATSDGPEQYF.

The V call is TRBV4-3, the J call TRBJ2-6; possibly TRBD1 for D (5 bases). Per the germline V gene, CDR1 is LGHNA and CDR2 is YSLEER. CDR3 length: 16 amino acids. V was clipped by 3 bases and J by 0 bases, with 9 bases between them. The CDR3 sequence is CASSHLQGSGANVLTF. DNA of the CDR3: TGCGCCAGCAGCCACCTTCAGGGCTCTGGGGCCAACGTCCTGACTTTC.

The chain combines TRBV4-2 with TRBJ2-5, with 8 bases matching TRBD1. The CDR3 runs 16 residues. The germline V gene has CDR1 LGHNA and CDR2 YNFKEQ. V trimming: 0 bases; J trimming: 2 bases; junction bases outside the gene matches: 5. This CDR3 reads CASSQDRQGAQETQYF. The CDR3 nucleotides read TGTGCCAGCAGCCAAGATCGGCAGGGGGCTCAAGAGACCCAGTACTTC.

Comments on this clone: Other nucleotide sequences from this sample produce the same CDR3. This chain connects TRBV7-2 to TRBJ1-1; D not certain. The CDR3 has 12 residues. V was cut by 3 bases and J by 2 bases, with 4 bases left in between. Germline V gene sequence: CDR1 SGHTA, CDR2 FQGNSA. CDR3 amino acids: CASSLSNTEAFF. In DNA, the CDR3 is TGTGCCAGCAGCTTGAGCAACACTGAAGCTTTCTTT.

The chain combines TRBV7-2 with TRBJ2-1; TRBD2 matches at 7 bases. Trimming cost V 5 bases and J 6 bases; bases outside gene matches: 10. CDR1 and CDR2 from the germline V gene are SGHTA and FQGNSA. The CDR3 sequence is 15 residues long. The CDR3 loop is CASSQRGGRANEQFF. The DNA of the CDR3 is TGTGCCAGCAGCCAGCGTGGTGGGAGGGCCAATGAGCAGTTCTTC.

The chain joins TRBV18 to TRBJ2-7; D might be TRBD1 or TRBD2, each matching 5 bases. The V end lost 2 bases, the J end lost 5 bases, and 10 bases lay between the germline ends. This CDR3 comprises 13 residues. Germline V lookup: CDR1 KGHSH, CDR2 LQKENI. In nucleotides, the CDR3 is TGTGCCAGCTCACCAGGGGACCGAAACGAGCAGTACTTC. The encoded protein is CASSPGDRNEQYF.

This clone has just one count. The chain couples TRBV11-2 to TRBJ1-5, with D possibly being TRBD1 (6 bases). V was trimmed by 4 bases and J by 7 bases, leaving 14 bases between them. The CDR3 is made up of 14 amino acids. Germline CDR1 and CDR2: SGHAT and FQNNGV. In DNA, the CDR3 is TGTGCCAGCAGCTCACAGGGAGCTGGGCAGCCCCAGCATTTT. The encoded protein is CASSSQGAGQPQHF.

The J gene is TRBJ1-1, the V gene TRBV12-3 or TRBV12-4; D is undetermined. V gave up 6 bases and J gave up 7 bases, with 15 bases separating them. CDR3 length: 13 residues. The CDR3 is CASRFTPRSEAFF. The CDR3 bases are TGTGCCAGCAGGTTCACCCCCCGGAGTGAAGCTTTCTTT.

The gene calls are TRBV7-9 and TRBJ2-1; possibly TRBD1 or TRBD2 for D (5 bases each). Trimming stripped 5 bases from V and 9 bases from J, with 14 bases between. This CDR3 has 13 amino acids. Germline lookup yields CDR1 SEHNR and CDR2 FQNEAQ (reference sequence). This CDR3 is CASSRGAPAEQFF. CDR3 bases: TGTGCCAGCAGCCGAGGGGCCCCCGCTGAGCAGTTCTTC.

The chain links TRBV9 to TRBJ1-2; TRBD1 matches at 9 bases. V was clipped by 4 bases and J by 7 bases; unmatched bases: 8. CDR3 length: 14 amino acids. Germline CDR1 SGDLS, CDR2 YYNGEE. The CDR3 loop is CASSPRTGAGGYTF. CDR3 bases: TGTGCCAGCAGCCCACGGACAGGGGCGGGTGGCTACACCTTC.